This entry is about one T cell receptor (beta chain). The sample comes from a study of blood T cell repertoires in COVID-19. The overall study: T cells, B-cell-depleted T cells, or PBMCs supplied cDNA or gDNA.

In the authors' methods: Reference gene primer amplification in the assay estimated nucleated cell counts. Only in-frame clones appear in the TCRdb table, and some are missing; sequencing was by immunoSEQ multiplex PCR. V, J and clone size derive from that table, while D and trimming were established from the DNA sequence. The sample includes 100,000 to 150,000 clones, around 81% seen only once; the top ten take about 10%. Sequencing was performed on peripheral blood. This clonotype was sampled from a man between 60 and 75 years old with acute or convalescent COVID-19.

CDR3 bases: TGTGCCAGCAGTGAAGGCGGGAGCCTACTCGAGCAGTACTTC. Protein: CASSEGGSLLEQYF. The chain joins TRBV2 to TRBJ2-7; 7 positions agree with TRBD2. This CDR3 contains 14 residues. Trimming removed 1 base from V and 6 bases from J; junction bases left unmatched: 6. The germline V gene has CDR1 SNHLY and CDR2 FYNNEI.